These 15 T cell receptor beta chains were all obtained from the same sample, sequenced in a study of response to subunit inactivated influenza vaccine. TCRdb re-derived calls from the RT-PCR reads in MiXCR, one entry per CDR3 protein. The sample contains approximately 530,000 distinct CDR3 sequences, about 7.6% of which appear only once. Source: PBMCs from blood, taken less than 25 months after vaccination. The receptor set was obtained from a man aged 45 to 70 who received an inactivated influenza vaccine.

This clonotype has a handful of counts. This chain connects TRBV7-2 to TRBJ2-3, with a possible D match to TRBD2 (5 bases). Between the trimmed V and J ends, which lost 9 bases and 0 bases, there was a span of 10 bases. CDR3 length: 13 residues. Germline CDR1 and CDR2: SGHTA and FQGNSA. The CDR3 DNA sequence: TGTGCCAGTAGGACTGTTAGCACAGATACGCAGTATTTT. Translation: CASRTVSTDTQYF.

This clonotype was picked up many times. The rearrangement links TRBV20-1 to TRBJ2-7; 9 bases map to TRBD1. CDR3 length equals 14 residues. The germline V gene encodes CDR1 DFQATT and CDR2 SNEGSKA (reference sequence). V lost 5 bases to trimming and J lost 6 bases; unmatched junction nucleotides: 11. The CDR3 sequence: CSAAPWTGVREQYF. The CDR3 coding sequence is TGCAGTGCTGCCCCCTGGACAGGGGTTCGCGAGCAGTACTTC.

This clonotype was picked up a small number of times. This chain links TRBV4-3 with TRBJ2-5, with D possibly TRBD2 on 5 matching bases. The CDR3 is 13 residues long. The V end was cut by 3 bases, the J end by 4 bases, with 9 bases between. Germline V gene lookup returns CDR1 LGHNA and CDR2 YSLEER. The CDR3 is CASSQREGETQYF. CDR3 coding DNA: TGCGCCAGCAGCCAGCGAGAGGGAGAGACCCAGTACTTC.

Many counts were recorded for this clonotype. J is TRBJ2-5 and V is TRBV3-1, with 7 bases identical to TRBD2. Looked up from germline, CDR1 is LGHDT and CDR2 is YNNKEL (reference sequence). This CDR3 spans 14 amino acids. J lost 5 bases, V lost 1 base, and 4 bases had no gene match. The CDR3 region is CASSQGTRRETQYF. CDR3 coding DNA: TGTGCCAGCAGCCAAGGGACTAGGAGGGAGACCCAGTACTTC.

This clonotype has at least ten counts. The genes are TRBV20-1 and TRBJ2-5; D is possibly TRBD1 or TRBD2 (5 bases each). Trimming pared 4 bases from V and 5 bases from J, leaving 17 bases between. The CDR3 runs 14 residues. CDR1 and CDR2 from the germline V gene are DFQATT and SNEGSKA (reference sequence). The CDR3 region is CSAIRRGQGETQYF. CDR3 coding DNA: TGCAGTGCTATCCGACGGGGCCAGGGTGAGACCCAGTACTTC.

This rearrangement joins TRBV5-4 to TRBJ2-5; D remains unclear. Trimming cost V 1 base and J 2 bases, with 15 bases left between them. Germline CDR1 SGHNT, CDR2 YYREEE (reference sequence). The length of the CDR3 is 16 residues. The CDR3 region is CASSLPPQGVQETQYF. The DNA for the CDR3 is TGTGCCAGCAGCTTGCCCCCGCAAGGTGTACAAGAGACCCAGTACTTC.

This rearrangement joins TRBV5-4 to TRBJ2-3, with TRBD1 identical over 8 bases. The CDR3 is 20 amino acids. V lost 2 bases to trimming and J lost 1 base; unmatched junction nucleotides: 18. CDR1 is SGHNT and CDR2 is YYREEE in the germline V gene (reference sequence). CDR3 protein: CASSFFVGNRDRSRTDTQYF. In DNA form, the CDR3 reads TGTGCCAGCAGCTTTTTCGTCGGGAACCGGGACAGGAGTCGCACAGATACGCAGTATTTT.

The genes are TRBV7-2 and TRBJ2-5; no clear D gene. The V gene lost 0 bases and the J gene lost 2 bases, with 4 bases spanning the gap. Germline lookup yields CDR1 SGHTA and CDR2 FQGNSA. This CDR3 is 13 amino acids long. The CDR3 protein is CASSLAQQETQYF. The CDR3 nucleotides read TGTGCCAGCAGCTTAGCTCAGCAAGAGACCCAGTACTTC.

The rearrangement links TRBV13 to TRBJ2-5, with D uncertain. The CDR3 extends over 14 amino acids. The V end was cut by 6 bases, the J end by 1 base, with 12 bases between. Germline CDR1 reads PRHDT; CDR2 reads FYEKMQ (reference sequence). As DNA, the CDR3 is TGTGCCAGCAGTAGGCTGAACTCCCAAGAGACCCAGTACTTC. Encoded protein: CASSRLNSQETQYF.

This clonotype was seen only a few times. J is TRBJ1-2 and V is TRBV6-1, with a tentative D call TRBD1 (6 bases). The CDR3 covers 15 residues. Germline CDR1 MNHNS, CDR2 SASEGT. Trimming left V 1 base short and J 3 bases short, with 12 bases between. CDR3 sequence reads: CASSEDQGYDYGYTF. CDR3 in DNA: TGTGCCAGCAGTGAAGACCAGGGGTATGACTATGGCTACACCTTC.

The V and J genes are TRBV10-3 and TRBJ1-1, with D hard to call. The CDR3 length is 15 residues. Per the germline V gene, CDR1 is ENHRY and CDR2 is SYGVKD. Between the trimmed V and J ends, which lost 6 bases and 2 bases, there was a span of 16 bases. CDR3: CAIRIQPGANTEAFF. DNA for the CDR3: TGTGCCATCAGAATTCAACCGGGAGCAAACACTGAAGCTTTCTTT.

At least ten counts were recorded for this clonotype. The chain has TRBV2 and TRBJ2-7; 7 positions match TRBD1. V lost 5 bases to trimming and J lost 1 base; unmatched junction nucleotides: 8. The CDR3 runs 15 residues. Germline lookup yields CDR1 SNHLY and CDR2 FYNNEI. The CDR3 nucleotides are TGTGCCAGCAGTCCCACCGGGACAGCTTCCTACGAGCAGTACTTC. This translates into CASSPTGTASYEQYF.

This clonotype was counted many times. CDR3 loop: CASSFGTSGSYNEQFF. Written as DNA, the CDR3 is TGTGCCAGCAGCTTTGGGACTAGCGGGTCCTACAATGAGCAGTTCTTC. The chain couples TRBV11-1 to TRBJ2-1, with 12 bases fitting TRBD2. This CDR3 has 16 residues. The germline V gene encodes CDR1 SGHAT and CDR2 FQDESV (reference sequence). The J segment lost 1 base and the V segment lost 3 bases, leaving 1 base of the junction unmatched.

This clonotype was recorded a few times. The chain links TRBV30 to TRBJ1-2, with 9 nucleotides matching TRBD1. The germline V gene has CDR1 GTSNPN and CDR2 SVGIG (reference sequence). There are 14 residues in the CDR3. Trimming took 4 bases from V and 3 from J; bases not matched to a gene: 6. CDR3 sequence (DNA): TGTGCCTGGACTGGGGGACAGGGTTACTATGGCTACACCTTC. Encoded protein: CAWTGGQGYYGYTF.

The rearrangement uses TRBV5-1 and TRBJ2-3; 9 nucleotides align to TRBD2. CDR1 and CDR2 (germline): SGHRS, YFSETQ. The trim removed 0 bases at V and 0 bases at J, leaving 2 bases unmatched. This CDR3 is 16 amino acids long. CDR3 region: CASSLERGASTDTQYF. For the CDR3, the DNA is TGCGCCAGCAGCTTGGAGCGGGGGGCCAGCACAGATACGCAGTATTTT.